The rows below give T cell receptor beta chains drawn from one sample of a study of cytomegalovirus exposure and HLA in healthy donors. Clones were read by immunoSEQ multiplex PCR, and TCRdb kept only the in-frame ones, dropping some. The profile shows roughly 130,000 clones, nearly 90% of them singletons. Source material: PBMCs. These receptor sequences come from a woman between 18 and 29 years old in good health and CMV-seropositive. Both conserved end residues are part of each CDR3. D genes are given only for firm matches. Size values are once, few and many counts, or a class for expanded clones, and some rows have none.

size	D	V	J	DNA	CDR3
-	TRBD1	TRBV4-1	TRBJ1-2	TGCGCCAGCAGCCACCCCGGACAGGGGGACTATGGCTACACCTTC	CASSHPGQGDYGYTF
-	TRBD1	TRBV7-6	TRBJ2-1	TGTGCCAGCAGCACCCCCGGGACAGGGGACAATGAGCAGTTCTTC	CASSTPGTGDNEQFF
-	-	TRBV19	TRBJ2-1	TGTGCCAGTAGTATCGGGGGTTTTGAGCAGTTCTTC	CASSIGGFEQFF
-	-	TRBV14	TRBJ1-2	TGTGCCAGCAGCAATCGACAGAGAAACTATGGCTACACCTTC	CASSNRQRNYGYTF
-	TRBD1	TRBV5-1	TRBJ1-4	TGCGCCAGCAGCTGGGACAGCAGGACAGGGGGCGCGGGGACTAATGAAAAACTGTTTTTT	CASSWDSRTGGAGTNEKLFF
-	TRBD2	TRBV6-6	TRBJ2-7	TGTGCCAGCAGTTCTAGTAGCGGGGGGGACGAGCAGTACTTC	CASSSSSGGDEQYF
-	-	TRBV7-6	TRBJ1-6	TGTGCCAGCAGCACCCTTGACGGGTCTGGTTCACCCCTCCACTTT	CASSTLDGSGSPLHF
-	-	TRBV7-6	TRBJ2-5	TGTGCCAGCAGCTCGACAGGCGGAGAGACCCAGTACTTC	CASSSTGGETQYF
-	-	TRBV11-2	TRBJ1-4	TGTGCCAGCAGCTTAGTCCCGGGATCTGAAAAACTGTTTTTT	CASSLVPGSEKLFF
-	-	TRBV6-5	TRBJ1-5	TGTGCCAGCAGTTATAGCCGACAGAATAATCAGCCCCAGCATTTT	CASSYSRQNNQPQHF
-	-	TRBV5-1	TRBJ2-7	TGCGCCAGCAGCTTAATTGGCGGGGACGAGCAGTACTTC	CASSLIGGDEQYF
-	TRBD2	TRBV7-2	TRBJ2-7	TGTGCCAGCAGCTTTAGGCCGGGGGGGGAGCGCTACGAGCAGTACTTC	CASSFRPGGERYEQYF
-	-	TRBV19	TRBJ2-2	TGTGCCAGTTGGGCTACCTCGGGGGAGCTGTTTTTT	CASWATSGELFF
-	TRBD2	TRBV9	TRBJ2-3	TGTGCCAGCACTAGCGGGGGGTCAGATACGCAGTATTTT	CASTSGGSDTQYF
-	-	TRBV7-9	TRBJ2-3	TGTGCCAGCAGCGTGACAGGCACAGATACGCAGTATTTT	CASSVTGTDTQYF
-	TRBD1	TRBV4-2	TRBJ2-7	TGTGCCAGCAGCCAAGACCCGGGACAGGGTAGCTACGAGCAGTACTTC	CASSQDPGQGSYEQYF
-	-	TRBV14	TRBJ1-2	TGTGCCAGCAGCCAAGATTCTAAGGGAGGCGGCTACACCTTC	CASSQDSKGGGYTF
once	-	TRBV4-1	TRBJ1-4	TGCGCCAGCAGCCAAGTAACACCTGAAAAACTGTTTTTT	CASSQVTPEKLFF
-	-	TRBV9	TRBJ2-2	TGTGCCAGCAGCGTAGATCCGGGGAGTATCGCCGGGGAGCTGTTTTTT	CASSVDPGSIAGELFF
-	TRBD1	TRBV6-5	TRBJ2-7	TGTGCCAGCAGTTACGCGGACAGGGGGTACGAGCAGTACTTC	CASSYADRGYEQYF
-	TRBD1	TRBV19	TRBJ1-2	TGTGCCAGTATCAAACAGGGGGCTACCTATGGCTACACCTTC	CASIKQGATYGYTF
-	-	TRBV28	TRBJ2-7	TGTGCCAGCAGTCCACAGGAATACTCCTACGAGCAGTACTTC	CASSPQEYSYEQYF
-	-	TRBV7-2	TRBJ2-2	TGTGCCAGCAGTTCCAGGGTAGAGACCGGGGAGCTGTTTTTT	CASSSRVETGELFF
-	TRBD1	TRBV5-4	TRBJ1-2	TGTGCCAGCAGCTGGGCCACAGGGGCGTTTGATGGCTACACCTTC	CASSWATGAFDGYTF
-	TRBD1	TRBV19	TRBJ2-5	TGTGCCAGTAGTACGAACAGGGGAGAGACCCAGTACTTC	CASSTNRGETQYF
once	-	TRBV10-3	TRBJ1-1	TGTGCCATCAGTGAGAGTCGCCAGGGCCCCATGAACACTGAAGCTTTCTTT	CAISESRQGPMNTEAFF
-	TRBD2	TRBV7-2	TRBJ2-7	TGTGCCAGCAGCTCGACCCTCTTAGCGGGGGGGTACTCCTACGAGCAGTACTTC	CASSSTLLAGGYSYEQYF
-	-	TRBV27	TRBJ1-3	TGTGCCAGCTCAGGGACTACTTACCCTGGAAACACCATATATTTT	CASSGTTYPGNTIYF
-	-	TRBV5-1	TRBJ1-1	TGCGCCAGCAGCCCGCAGGGAGGAACTGAAGCTTTCTTT	CASSPQGGTEAFF
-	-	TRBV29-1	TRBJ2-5	TGCACCGGGGGGCTGGAGACCCAGTACTTC	CTGGLETQYF
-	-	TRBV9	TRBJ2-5	TGTGCCAGCAGCGTAGAAGGCAGGGGAAGGGCACAAGAGACCCAGTACTTC	CASSVEGRGRAQETQYF
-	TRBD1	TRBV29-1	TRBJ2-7	TGCAGCGTCGTATTCGCAGGGGGTTCGTACGAGCAGTACTTC	CSVVFAGGSYEQYF
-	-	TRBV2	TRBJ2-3	TGTGCCAGCAGCGTTTTAGGCGGGCGAATTACAGATACGCAGTATTTT	CASSVLGGRITDTQYF
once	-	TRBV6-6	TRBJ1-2	TGTGCCAGCAGTTTAGACAGCTATGGCTACACCTTC	CASSLDSYGYTF
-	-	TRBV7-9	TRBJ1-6	TGTGCCAGCAGTTTAGAGGACAGTCCTTTGTCACCCCTCCACTTT	CASSLEDSPLSPLHF
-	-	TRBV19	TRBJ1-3	TGTGCCAGTAGTACCCGTCGGGGGGGCTTTGGAAACACCATATATTTT	CASSTRRGGFGNTIYF
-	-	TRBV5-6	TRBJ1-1	TGTGCCAGCAGCTTGGTGGCAGGTCCTGAAGCTTTCTTT	CASSLVAGPEAFF
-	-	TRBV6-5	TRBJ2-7	TGTGCCAGCACCCTGCAGGGGAATCGAGACTACGAGCAGTACTTC	CASTLQGNRDYEQYF
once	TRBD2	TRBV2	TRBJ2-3	TGTGCCAGCAGTTTTCAGGTAGCGGGGCCTACCACAGATACGCAGTATTTT	CASSFQVAGPTTDTQYF
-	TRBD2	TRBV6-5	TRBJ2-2	TGTGCCAGCAGAATTAACGGGGGGAGCGTCGGGGAGCTGTTTTTT	CASRINGGSVGELFF
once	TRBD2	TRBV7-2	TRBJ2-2	TGTGCCAGCAGTTCTGAATCTGGACTAGCGGGCGGGGAGCTGTTTTTT	CASSSESGLAGGELFF
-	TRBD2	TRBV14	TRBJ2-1	TGTGCCAGCAGCCAGAGCGGGGGGGCCAAGGGTGAGCAGTTCTTC	CASSQSGGAKGEQFF
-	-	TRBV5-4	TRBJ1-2	TGTGCCAGCAGCTTGGATGAGGGGGTCTATGGCTACACCTTC	CASSLDEGVYGYTF
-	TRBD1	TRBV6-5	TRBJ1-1	TGTGCCAGCGGCGAGGGACAGCTAAACACTGAAGCTTTCTTT	CASGEGQLNTEAFF
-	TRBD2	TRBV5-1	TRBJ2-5	TGCGCCAGCAGCTTGGTGGCAGCGGGGGGGCCCGGGGAGACCCAGTACTTC	CASSLVAAGGPGETQYF